This TCR beta chain came from a study of beta chain features in type 1 diabetes listed by TCRdb under 2018. Concerning the study at large: Mean age, gender distribution, total cell number and subset yield were not different between patients and healthy donors. A total of about 110,000,000 sorted cells were examined across all samples, and a strong correlation was observed between cell number per subset and RNA yield. In the study, recently diagnosed type 1 diabetes patients and matched healthy donors were compared on the TCRB repertoires of their sorted circulating CD4+ T cell subsets. Regulatory and stem cell-like memory subsets were isolated from only 8 patients and roughly 8 healthy donors, whereas naive and central memory subsets came from all 30 or so donors.

This clone has only a few counts. Which antigen it targets is not known. No quality values exist for individual bases; no much larger clone is one base distant. From cysteine to phenylalanine, the CDR3 is 17 amino acids long. Left in the record is the CDR3 DNA by itself, 51 bases read in frame from the first base. Here V drops 4 bases and J drops 1 base, and the junction holds 12 bases not matched to any gene. For CDR1 and CDR2, the germline V gene (reference sequence) lists SEHNR and FQNEAQ. All of the isolated RNA was reverse transcribed with the High Capacity cDNA Reverse Transcription Kit, so expressed TCRB transcripts were sequenced. Deep immunoSEQ sequencing was applied to naive, central memory and regulatory T cell samples, giving an average of approximately 4 million total reads per sample. Sorted cells were lysed in RLT buffer and RNA was extracted with DNase-treated RNeasy Micro or Mini kits, depending on cell number. To prevent cross-contamination, each cell subset was processed individually, whereas patient and healthy donor samples were processed jointly. TCRB sequences were amplified from cDNA with the immunoSEQ multiplex PCR, producing 87-bp fragments spanning the CDR3 region. The amplicons were sequenced using the Illumina HiSeq platform. In the source study's methods: PCR bias was corrected computationally using synthetic template baselines, and reads within Hamming distance 2 were collapsed, with unmergeable singletons discarded. By aligning reads against IMGT, V, D and J genes, CDR3 length, and insertions or deletions at six rearrangement sites were assigned. Clonotype counts were normalized to sorted cell number within each subset before computing true diversity and Gini coefficients with the tcR R package. Repertoire sharing was quantified using the overlap coefficient calculated on TCRB nucleotide sequences. TCRdb provides this immuneACCESS table in a form limited to in-frame rearrangements. Some clones are lacking; in checked studies, under half of them reflect an unresolved V gene, and why the rest are absent is not known. V, J and clone size are those of that table, while D and trimming were read from the DNA. This sample comprises 160,000 or so clones, around 9% of them detected only once. The ten largest clones capture about 0.7% of the sample.

What the authors observed across the whole study: A moderate but significant shortening of TCRB CDR3 length was observed in type 1 diabetes patients in all four CD4+ subsets. The naive, central memory and regulatory TCRB repertoires appeared to resemble one another more closely among patients than among healthy donors. Patients with type 1 diabetes made fewer insertions and deleted more nucleotides at VDJ recombination sites, implying thymic rearrangement abnormalities. Shorter templates might be favored by PCR, yet because patient and control samples were amplified and corrected together, any such skew would affect both groups equally. Because cDNA was sequenced instead of genomic DNA, activated cells with high expression could be over-represented, although the groups did not differ in activation or CD3 levels. Because the HLA sub-analyses included only small numbers of individuals, any influence of HLA type on TCRB rearrangement was left unresolved.

Each donor gave one peripheral blood draw, averaging roughly 120 mL, which was collected into heparinised tubes. Naive, central memory, regulatory and stem cell-like memory CD4+ T cells were sorted on a BD FACSAria II using a panel including CD45RO, CCR7, CD25, CD127, CD95 and CD27. All sorted populations exceeded 98% purity. Right away, PBMCs were isolated by Lymphoprep density gradient centrifugation and were stained directly, with no culture step. So that batch effects would be minimized, each experiment stained and sorted samples in pairs, pairing one healthy donor with one patient. Sample: central memory CD4+ T cells from blood. The V gene is TRBV7-9 and the J gene is TRBJ1-2, and TRBD1 matches 7 of the central bases. The source of this sequence is a woman between 25 and 40 years old with type 1 diabetes. The sequenced DNA is TGTGCCAGCAGCTCCCCCGGGACAGACCTTCTTAACTATGGCTACACCTTC. This yields the protein CASSSPGTDLLNYGYTF.